This record covers a single T cell receptor beta chain. Antigen specificity is unknown. This record comes from a study of vaccination effects on CD4 cells after COVID-19. Study context: Post-vaccine specimens arrived a median 72 days past the second dose. Study-wide findings and caveats: Healthy vaccinees had only 1 of 255 vaccine-induced clones cross-react with common cold coronaviruses.

In the ViraFEST assay, antigen-specific CD4+ clonotypes were identified by expansion after peptide-pool stimulation. Following culture for around 9 days, CD4+ T cells were isolated. Either the BNT162b2 or mRNA-1273 vaccine was given to participants in two doses. None of these healthy vaccinees had been infected with SARS-CoV-2 before vaccination. Days 3 and 7 saw half the medium replaced with IL-2 medium. Clones were read by immunoSEQ multiplex PCR, and TCRdb kept only the in-frame ones, dropping some. The data hold tens of thousands of clones, with just under 75% observed a single time. Germline CDR1 is KGHDR and CDR2 is SFDVKD. This CDR3 is 13 amino acids long. V lost 3 bases and J lost 4, with 6 bases in between.

The sample was CD4+ T cells from PBMCs cultured with HCoV-229E spike peptides, taken after COVID-19 vaccination. The chain links TRBV24-1 to TRBJ1-5; no definite D call. The origin of this receptor is a human donor who received a COVID-19 vaccine. The CDR3 is CATSDGRNQPQHF. Here the CDR3 DNA reads TGTGCCACCAGTGATGGGCGGAATCAGCCCCAGCATTTT.